The rows below give T cell receptor beta chains drawn from one sample of a study of tumor-infiltrating lymphocytes in localized non-small cell lung cancer. Assay: immunoSEQ multiplex PCR; the TCRdb copy retains only in-frame clones and omits some. The sample includes 10,000 to 13,000 clones, 55% to 80% of them seen just once. Sample: lung tumor tissue. The receptors originated from a human donor with non-small cell lung cancer. CDR3s include the opening cysteine and the closing phenylalanine or tryptophan. The D gene is left open where the match is weak. Some rows mark clone size as missing; the rest say once, few, many or name a class of expanded clone.

V	D	size	J	CDR3	DNA
TRBV5-6	-	once	TRBJ2-7	CASSGRDFLREQYF	TGTGCCAGCAGCGGGCGGGATTTTTTGCGCGAGCAGTACTTC
TRBV29-1	-	few	TRBJ1-1	CSLRVSGVTEAFF	TGCAGCCTCCGGGTGTCAGGGGTCACTGAAGCTTTCTTT
TRBV20-1	-	-	TRBJ2-5	CSGSQETQYF	TGCAGTGGTAGCCAAGAGACCCAGTACTTC
TRBV9	-	-	TRBJ2-3	CASSVDLQPSTDTQYF	TGTGCCAGCAGCGTAGATTTACAACCTAGCACAGATACGCAGTATTTT
TRBV7-9	-	-	TRBJ1-5	CASSQGVGNQPQHF	TGTGCCAGCAGCCAAGGGGTTGGAAATCAGCCCCAGCATTTT
TRBV2	-	once	TRBJ1-4	CASTTAQGGEKLFF	TGTGCCAGCACCACAGCCCAGGGAGGGGAAAAACTGTTTTTT
TRBV6-1	TRBD2	-	TRBJ2-7	CASSETGGGRFFYEQYF	TGTGCCAGCAGCGAAACCGGGGGGGGAAGGTTCTTCTACGAGCAGTACTTC
TRBV27	-	-	TRBJ1-1	CASSLSQGSEAFF	TGTGCCAGCAGCCTTTCACAGGGATCTGAAGCTTTCTTT
TRBV5-8	-	medium-sized	TRBJ1-1	CASRPGNTEAFF	TGTGCCAGCAGACCCGGGAACACTGAAGCTTTCTTT
TRBV7-2	-	-	TRBJ1-4	CASSSSGAHEKLFF	TGTGCCAGCAGCTCGTCGGGAGCTCATGAAAAACTGTTTTTT
TRBV13	-	few	TRBJ1-1	CASSLKGLGAFF	TGTGCCAGCAGCTTAAAGGGCCTGGGAGCTTTCTTT
TRBV7-2	TRBD2	-	TRBJ2-2	CASSRLAGGVLTGELFF	TGTGCCAGCTCCAGACTAGCGGGGGGGGTTTTAACCGGGGAGCTGTTTTTT
TRBV19	-	-	TRBJ1-5	CASAKDGSNQPQHF	TGTGCCAGCGCTAAAGATGGTAGCAATCAGCCCCAGCATTTT
TRBV20-1	-	few	TRBJ1-2	CSASVDLGYTF	TGCAGTGCTAGCGTGGATCTTGGCTACACCTTC
TRBV2	-	-	TRBJ1-1	CASKSGDTEAFF	TGTGCCAGCAAATCCGGGGACACTGAAGCTTTCTTT
TRBV7-2	TRBD2	once	TRBJ2-7	CASSSLGGVSTYEQYF	TGTGCCAGCAGCTCCCTGGGGGGGGTTAGCACCTACGAGCAGTACTTC
TRBV29-1	TRBD2	-	TRBJ2-1	CSVVGLVGLVDNEQFF	TGCAGCGTTGTAGGTTTAGTGGGACTAGTGGACAATGAGCAGTTCTTC
TRBV29-1	-	-	TRBJ1-1	CSFTGTRTEAFF	TGCAGTTTTACAGGGACCCGGACTGAAGCTTTCTTT
TRBV6-5	-	few	TRBJ1-6	CASRSDTRLLHF	TGTGCCAGCAGATCGGACACTCGTCTCCTCCACTTT
TRBV10-2	TRBD1	-	TRBJ1-1	CASRPGQGFTEAFF	TGCGCCAGCAGACCGGGACAGGGTTTCACTGAAGCTTTCTTT
TRBV5-1	TRBD1	-	TRBJ2-2	CASRSTGVPSGELFF	TGCGCCAGCAGATCGACAGGGGTTCCCTCCGGGGAGCTGTTTTTT
TRBV7-9	-	-	TRBJ1-4	CASSLVGTNEKLSF	TGTGCCAGCAGCTTAGTGGGAACTAATGAAAAACTATCTTTT
TRBV20-1	-	-	TRBJ1-1	CSARVQREAFF	TGCAGTGCTAGAGTACAGCGTGAAGCTTTCTTT
TRBV5-1	-	-	TRBJ2-1	CASSLAVGRINEQFF	TGCGCCAGCAGCTTGGCCGTGGGTAGAATCAATGAGCAGTTCTTC
TRBV5-4	-	few	TRBJ2-2	CASSVSGMTGELFF	TGTGCCAGCAGCGTTAGCGGTATGACCGGGGAGCTGTTTTTT
TRBV5-4	-	-	TRBJ2-5	CASSQLGAAGETQYF	TGTGCCAGCAGCCAACTAGGGGCGGCGGGCGAGACCCAGTACTTC
TRBV5-1	TRBD2	-	TRBJ2-3	CASSWTGGEDTQYF	TGCGCCAGCAGCTGGACGGGGGGAGAAGATACGCAGTATTTT
TRBV7-9	TRBD1	-	TRBJ1-5	CASSRSDRGNQPQHF	TGTGCCAGCAGCCGATCGGACAGGGGCAATCAGCCCCAGCATTTT
TRBV7-2	-	-	TRBJ2-3	CASSVLDTQYF	TGTGCCAGCAGCGTATTAGATACGCAGTATTTT
TRBV6-5	-	-	TRBJ1-6	CASSYSRQVNSPLHF	TGTGCCAGCAGTTATTCCCGACAGGTTAATTCACCCCTCCACTTT
TRBV7-9	-	-	TRBJ2-3	CASSLARGPDTQYF	TGTGCCAGCAGCTTAGCGCGGGGACCAGATACGCAGTATTTT
TRBV6-5	TRBD1	medium-sized	TRBJ2-3	CASRLQGGTDTQYF	TGTGCCAGCCGCCTCCAGGGGGGCACAGATACGCAGTATTTT
TRBV5-1	-	-	TRBJ2-1	CASSLEVYDEQFF	TGCGCCAGCAGCTTGGAGGTTTACGATGAGCAGTTCTTC
TRBV29-1	TRBD2	-	TRBJ2-1	CSVEGLADNEQFF	TGCAGCGTTGAAGGTCTAGCGGACAATGAGCAGTTCTTC
TRBV29-1	TRBD2	-	TRBJ2-1	CSVEIWASGYNEQFF	TGCAGCGTTGAGATCTGGGCTAGCGGCTACAATGAGCAGTTCTTC
TRBV7-9	-	medium-sized	TRBJ2-7	CASSNRNSYEQYF	TGTGCCAGCAGCAATAGGAACAGCTACGAGCAGTACTTC
TRBV7-8	-	-	TRBJ2-3	CASSSPGTDTQYF	TGTGCCAGCAGCTCCCCTGGCACAGATACGCAGTATTTT
TRBV7-2	TRBD1	-	TRBJ1-2	CASSLGPGGLLNYGYTF	TGTGCCAGCAGCTTAGGTCCAGGGGGCCTTTTAAATTATGGCTACACCTTC
TRBV19	-	once	TRBJ2-7	CASSSRYEQYF	TGTGCCAGTAGTTCCCGTTACGAGCAGTACTTC
TRBV7-9	TRBD1	-	TRBJ2-5	CASSFSGQVQETQYF	TGTGCCAGCAGCTTTTCGGGACAGGTCCAAGAGACCCAGTACTTC
TRBV7-7	TRBD2	-	TRBJ2-5	CASSPGLAGGQGETQYF	TGTGCCAGCAGCCCCGGACTAGCGGGGGGGCAGGGAGAGACCCAGTACTTC
TRBV7-2	-	few	TRBJ2-7	CASSSTPNLAF	TGTGCCAGCAGCTCGACTCCCAACTTAGCATTC
TRBV27	TRBD1	-	TRBJ2-2	CASSKRQGRTTGELFF	TGTGCCAGCAGTAAGCGACAGGGGCGGACCACCGGGGAGCTGTTTTTT
TRBV11-3	TRBD1	-	TRBJ2-6	CASSPGTGVVRGANVLTF	TGTGCCAGCAGCCCAGGGACAGGGGTAGTAAGAGGTGCCAACGTCCTGACTTTC
TRBV7-9	-	-	TRBJ2-5	CASSLPEGETQYF	TGTGCCAGCAGCTTACCCGAGGGCGAGACCCAGTACTTC
TRBV7-2	-	-	TRBJ2-5	CASTPSVGGTQYF	TGTGCCAGCACCCCCTCGGTGGGGGGGACCCAGTACTTC
TRBV6-1	-	once	TRBJ2-5	CASSESIAGQETQYF	TGTGCCAGCAGTGAAAGTATCGCAGGTCAAGAGACCCAGTACTTC
TRBV28	TRBD1	medium-sized	TRBJ2-7	CASSRGYEQYF	TGTGCCAGCAGCAGGGGGTATGAGCAGTACTTC
TRBV18	-	few	TRBJ2-7	CASSPPSGTRVIEQYF	TGTGCCAGCTCACCCCCATCGGGGACCAGGGTTATCGAGCAGTACTTC
TRBV29-1	-	-	TRBJ2-2	CSVNSAAGELFF	TGCAGCGTTAATAGCGCGGCCGGGGAGCTGTTTTTT
TRBV7-9	-	-	TRBJ2-7	CASSLGTYEQYF	TGTGCCAGCAGCTTAGGGACCTACGAGCAGTACTTC
TRBV10-3	TRBD1	-	TRBJ2-7	CAISPGQGRTYEQYF	TGTGCCATCAGCCCGGGACAGGGAAGAACTTACGAGCAGTACTTC
TRBV19	-	-	TRBJ2-7	CASSETGSRNEQYF	TGTGCCAGTAGTGAGACAGGTTCTCGGAACGAGCAGTACTTC
TRBV18	-	-	TRBJ1-4	CASSPPGEKLFF	TGTGCCAGCTCACCACCGGGTGAAAAACTGTTTTTT
TRBV5-1	-	-	TRBJ2-3	CASSSLTDTQYF	TGCGCCAGCAGCTCCCTTACAGATACGCAGTATTTT
TRBV29-1	TRBD2	-	TRBJ2-3	CSVEDPPSGSTDTQYF	TGCAGCGTTGAAGATCCACCCAGCGGGAGTACAGATACGCAGTATTTT
TRBV7-2	-	-	TRBJ2-1	CASSLYGRRGNYNEQFF	TGTGCCAGCAGCTTATATGGGAGGCGGGGAAATTACAATGAGCAGTTCTTC
TRBV5-6	-	few	TRBJ1-2	CASSLSTNYGYTF	TGTGCCAGCAGCTTGAGTACTAACTATGGCTACACCTTC
TRBV6-6	-	-	TRBJ2-7	CASSRRGSHYEQYF	TGTGCCAGCAGTCGCCGAGGGTCCCACTACGAGCAGTACTTC